These 17 T cell receptor beta chains were sequenced from one sample in a study of blood T cell repertoires in COVID-19. Measured with immunoSEQ multiplex PCR; TCRdb has only the in-frame clones, and not every one. Of 150,000 to 200,000 clones in the sample, roughly 82% were seen once. The material sequenced was peripheral blood. The receptors were gathered from a woman in her fifties or sixties with COVID-19, enrolled during active disease.

The chain is built from TRBV4-2 and TRBJ2-3; D call uncertain. V shed 4 bases and J shed 0 bases, with 11 bases lying between them. This CDR3 comprises 15 residues. Germline-derived CDR1 and CDR2 are LGHNA and YNFKEQ. The CDR3 DNA reads TGTGCCAGCAGCCCCGGCGGCGGTAGCACAGATACGCAGTATTTT. It codes for CASSPGGGSTDTQYF.

This clone was detected ten times or more. The same CDR3 also results from other DNA sequences found in this sample. The chain has TRBV11-3 and TRBJ2-1; TRBD2 agrees at 7 bases. The CDR3 contains 16 residues. With V trimmed by 0 bases and J by 7 bases, 9 bases remained unmatched. Germline-derived CDR1 and CDR2 are SGHNT and YENEEA. This CDR3 is CASSLDGRGGSNEQFF. In DNA, the CDR3 is TGTGCCAGCAGCTTAGATGGGCGCGGGGGTTCGAATGAGCAGTTCTTC. Drawing the rest from reference TRBV11-3 and TRBJ2-1, the complete variable domain is EAGVVQSPRYKIIEKKQPVAFWCNPISGHNTLYWYLQNLGQGPELLIRYENEEAVDDSQLPKDRFSAERLKGVDSTLKIQPAELGDSAVYLCASSLDGRGGSNEQFFGPGTRLTVL.

The chain has TRBV6-1 and TRBJ2-1; D perhaps matches TRBD2 (6 bases). V lost 2 bases and J 10 bases, leaving 15 bases between the germline ends. Germline loops: CDR1 MNHNS, CDR2 SASEGT. The CDR3 consists of 14 residues. This CDR3 is CASSELRTGEEQFF. In DNA form, the CDR3 reads TGTGCCAGCAGTGAACTCAGGACGGGGGAGGAGCAGTTCTTC.

The CDR3 region has the DNA TGTGCCAGCAGCTTTACTAACACCGGGGAGCTGTTTTTT. Protein: CASSFTNTGELFF. V usage is TRBV7-9 and J usage is TRBJ2-2; D gene ambiguous. Germline values: CDR1 SEHNR, CDR2 FQNEAQ (reference sequence). The CDR3 length is 13 residues. V was shortened by 3 bases and J by 2 bases, with 4 bases between the two germline ends.

This chain joins TRBV6-5 and TRBJ2-7, with no clear D. Germline lookup yields CDR1 MNHEY and CDR2 SVGAGI. V shed 8 bases and J shed 2 bases, with 7 bases lying between them. The CDR3 has 11 residues. CDR3 residues: CASRRAYEQYV. The CDR3 DNA reads TGTGCCAGCCGCCGGGCCTACGAGCAGTACGTC.

This chain links TRBV11-2 with TRBJ2-1; D gene uncertain. The CDR3 loop spans 11 amino acids. The germline V gene has CDR1 SGHAT and CDR2 FQNNGV. V lost 8 bases and J 8 bases, leaving 10 bases between the germline ends. In nucleotides, the CDR3 is TGTGCCAGCGGCTACATCGATGAGCAGTTCTTC. Residues: CASGYIDEQFF.

CDR3 nucleotides: TGTGCCAGTAGTTTCCGGACCGCCGGGGGGACTGAAGCTTTCTTT. It specifies CASSFRTAGGTEAFF. The chain uses TRBV19 and TRBJ1-1; perhaps TRBD1 as D (5 bases). The V end lost 5 bases, the J end lost 5 bases, and 18 bases lay between the germline ends. The length of the CDR3 is 15 residues. CDR1 LNHDA and CDR2 SQIVND come from the germline V gene (reference sequence).

This clone was detected once. The CDR3 DNA reads TGTGCCAGCAGTGACTCGAGAGACAAACTTTCCTACGAGCAGTACTTC. It translates to CASSDSRDKLSYEQYF. The chain recombines TRBV6-4 with TRBJ2-7, with D unresolved. The CDR3 is 16 amino acids. Trimming pared 0 bases from V and 1 base from J, leaving 13 bases between. Germline lookup yields CDR1 MRHNA and CDR2 SNTAGT.

The rearrangement links TRBV28 to TRBJ1-3; 9 bases line up with TRBD1. The ends lost 1 base at V and 4 bases at J; junction bases unmatched: 8. This CDR3 is 17 amino acids long. The germline V gene encodes CDR1 MDHEN and CDR2 SYDVKM. CDR3 loop: CASSLSGTGTGGNTIYF. CDR3 DNA sequence: TGTGCCAGCAGTTTATCAGGGACAGGGACGGGAGGAAACACCATATATTTT.

This chain's CDR3 is CSVKSQGTDTQYF. The CDR3 DNA follows: TGCAGCGTAAAGAGTCAGGGCACAGATACGCAGTATTTT. The J gene is TRBJ2-3, the V gene TRBV29-1; D not certain. CDR1 and CDR2 (germline): SQVTM, ANQGSEA. There are 13 residues in the CDR3. Deletions cut 6 bases from V and 1 base from J, with 11 bases between.

Only one count was recorded for this clone. The rearrangement uses TRBV5-4 and TRBJ2-1; D remains ambiguous. The CDR3 consists of 12 residues. Germline CDR1 reads SGHNT; CDR2 reads YYREEE (reference sequence). Trimming removed 0 bases at V and 6 bases at J, with 4 bases between. CDR3 loop: CASSLAGNEQFF. The CDR3 coding sequence is TGTGCCAGCAGCTTGGCCGGCAATGAGCAGTTCTTC.

J is TRBJ1-4 and V is TRBV9, with 9 nucleotides matching TRBD1. V shed 3 bases, J shed 12 bases, and the junction held 6 bases outside the gene matches. The germline V gene has CDR1 SGDLS and CDR2 YYNGEE. The CDR3 length is 13 residues. CDR3 sequence: CASSGLGQGELFF. Written as DNA, the CDR3 is TGTGCCAGCAGCGGATTGGGACAGGGTGAACTGTTTTTT.

This chain links TRBV7-2 with TRBJ1-5; 7 positions agree with TRBD1. The ends lost 5 bases at V and 5 bases at J; junction bases unmatched: 9. The CDR3 consists of 15 residues. Germline V gene data show CDR1 as SGHTA and CDR2 as FQGNSA. CDR3 region: CASSLRRGLDQPQHF. For the CDR3, the DNA is TGTGCCAGCAGCCTCAGAAGGGGGCTGGATCAGCCCCAGCATTTT.

The rearrangement uses TRBV9 and TRBJ2-2; D is undetermined. This CDR3 has 14 amino acids. Trimming cost V 0 bases and J 3 bases, with 6 bases left between them. Germline V gene lookup returns CDR1 SGDLS and CDR2 YYNGEE. The CDR3 loop is CASSVGSYTGELFF. CDR3 bases: TGTGCCAGCAGCGTAGGTAGTTACACCGGGGAGCTGTTTTTT.

This clone was seen only a few times. The V call is TRBV9, the J call TRBJ2-1, with D maybe TRBD2 (8 bases). The CDR3 sequence is 17 residues long. V dropped 3 bases and J dropped 9 bases, with 25 bases sitting between them. Germline V lookup: CDR1 SGDLS, CDR2 YYNGEE. The CDR3 loop reads CASSASTGRRLASEQFF. Here the CDR3 DNA reads TGTGCCAGCAGCGCCTCGACAGGGAGAAGACTAGCGTCTGAGCAGTTCTTC. Variable domain in full (rest from reference TRBV9 and TRBJ2-1): DSGVTQTPKHLITATGQRVTLRCSPRSGDLSVYWYQQSLDQGLQFLIQYYNGEERAKGNILERFSAQQFPDLHSELNLSSLELGDSALYFCASSASTGRRLASEQFFGPGTRLTVL.

The chain couples TRBV11-3 to TRBJ2-5, with TRBD1 as a possible D gene (6 bases). The CDR3 contains 14 residues. CDR1 is SGHNT and CDR2 is YENEEA in the germline V gene. The V end lost 1 base, the J end lost 1 base, and 7 bases lay between the germline ends. The CDR3, as DNA: TGTGCCAGCAGCTTAGGAGGGGGCCAAGAGACCCAGTACTTC. Protein product: CASSLGGGQETQYF.

This chain links TRBV19 with TRBJ2-3; D is perhaps TRBD2 (7 bases). This CDR3 is 15 amino acids long. Looked up from germline, CDR1 is LNHDA and CDR2 is SQIVND (reference sequence). Trimming took 4 bases from V and 5 from J, leaving 16 bases between them. For the CDR3, the DNA is TGTGCCAGTAGTAGGGGGGCGGGAGTGCGAGATACGCAGTATTTT. Residues: CASSRGAGVRDTQYF.